This note documents a single T cell receptor (beta chain) sequence. Its target is not known. These data come from a study of neoadjuvant anti-PD-1 for oral cavity cancer. TCRdb keeps only in-frame clones here, not all; method: immunoSEQ multiplex PCR. The sample includes about 68,000 clones, about 85% of them seen just once. The germline CDR1 and CDR2 sequences are MDHEN and SYDVKM. CDR3 length: 19 residues. V shed 3 bases and J 8 bases; nucleotides not matched to a gene: 20. Study-wide points: With a few patients per group, TCR findings need larger cohorts.

The time point is: after neoadjuvant nivolumab, at surgical resection. The rearrangement uses TRBV28 and TRBJ2-2, with 8 nucleotides matching TRBD2. The TCR sequence derives from a person between 35 and 79 years old with oral cavity squamous cell carcinoma. The specimen comprised PBMCs, sampled after nivolumab (anti-PD-1) treatment. In DNA, the CDR3 is TGTGCCAGCAGTTTTACACTAGCGGCCACGCCCGTGGGGTATGGGGAGCTGTTTTTT. This codes for CASSFTLAATPVGYGELFF. Full variable domain (missing parts from reference TRBV28 and TRBJ2-2): DVKVTQSSRYLVKRTGEKVFLECVQDMDHENMFWYRQDPGLGLRLIYFSYDVKMKEKGDIPEGYSVSREKKERFSLILESASTNQTSMYLCASSFTLAATPVGYGELFFGEGSRLTVL.